Below, 17 T cell receptor beta chains from the same sample are listed, as sequenced in a study of response to subunit inactivated influenza vaccine. TCRdb re-derived calls from the RT-PCR reads in MiXCR, one entry per CDR3 protein. Of about 650,000 distinct CDR3 sequences in the sample, 15% to 18% were seen once. The specimen was PBMCs from blood, collected about 12 days after vaccination. These receptors originate from a middle-aged man who received an inactivated influenza vaccine.

The rearrangement uses TRBV7-2 and TRBJ1-1, with TRBD1 as a possible D gene (6 bases). The CDR3 consists of 15 residues. The germline V and J ends were trimmed by 5 bases and 5 bases, with 18 bases remaining between them. From germline, CDR1 is SGHTA and CDR2 FQGNSA. In nucleotides, the CDR3 is TGTGCCAGCAGCCGACCGGGACCAAGGGGGACTGAAGCTTTCTTT. It encodes CASSRPGPRGTEAFF. The full variable domain, in which reference TRBV7-2 and TRBJ1-1 provide the parts outside the CDR3, is GAGVSQSPSNKVTEKGKDVELRCDPISGHTALYWYRQSLGQGLEFLIYFQGNSAPDKSGLPSDRFSAERTGGSVSTLTIQRTQQEDSAVYLCASSRPGPRGTEAFFGQGTRLTVV.

This clonotype was counted many times. The gene calls are TRBV20-1 and TRBJ2-5; D remains ambiguous. Trimming pared 3 bases from V and 4 bases from J, leaving 12 bases between. The CDR3 has 13 residues. Germline V lookup: CDR1 DFQATT, CDR2 SNEGSKA (reference sequence). The CDR3 here is CSARGSVRETQYF. CDR3 nucleotides: TGCAGTGCTAGGGGGTCAGTCAGAGAGACCCAGTACTTC.

The chain uses TRBV7-9 and TRBJ2-7; TRBD2 might be the D (5 bases). V lost 4 bases and J lost 3, with 19 bases in between. The CDR3 contains 16 residues. Germline CDR1 SEHNR, CDR2 FQNEAQ (reference sequence). The DNA of the CDR3 is TGTGCCAGCAGCTCAACCACCGGGGTACAAAGCTACGAGCAGTACTTC. The encoded protein is CASSSTTGVQSYEQYF. Complete variable domain (other parts from reference TRBV7-9 and TRBJ2-7): DTGVSQNPRHKITKRGQNVTFRCDPISEHNRLYWYRQTLGQGPEFLTYFQNEAQLEKSRLLSDRFSAERPKGSFSTLEIQRTEQGDSAMYLCASSSTTGVQSYEQYFGPGTRLTVT.

Remarks on this clonotype: This CDR3 is missing its conserved last phenylalanine or tryptophan, likely due to a read error. The chain uses TRBV20-1 and TRBJ2-2; D tentatively fits TRBD1 or TRBD2 (5 bases each). CDR1 DFQATT and CDR2 SNEGSKA come from the germline V gene (reference sequence). The V end was cut by 4 bases, the J end by 4 bases, with 13 bases between. CDR3 length: 14 amino acids. The CDR3 reads CSAIKGAGTGELFV. The CDR3 DNA follows: TGCAGTGCTATAAAAGGGGCGGGCACCGGGGAGCTGTTTGTT.

This clonotype has just a few counts. V is TRBV28 and J is TRBJ2-1; D might be TRBD1 (6 bases). V lost 6 bases to trimming and J lost 0 bases, with 12 bases between them. The CDR3 consists of 15 residues. Germline CDR1 and CDR2: MDHEN and SYDVKM. CDR3 DNA sequence: TGTGCCAGCAGAACTGGACAGAGCTCCTACAATGAGCAGTTCTTC. Translating it yields CASRTGQSSYNEQFF.

This clonotype was seen only a few times. The chain recombines TRBV29-1 with TRBJ2-1, with 10 bases that match TRBD1. The germline V gene has CDR1 SQVTM and CDR2 ANQGSEA. CDR3 length: 13 residues. Losses at the gene ends were 5 bases for V and 6 bases for J; bases not matched to a gene: 4. CDR3 sequence: CSVNRDRGNEQFF. Written as DNA, the CDR3 is TGCAGCGTTAACCGGGACAGGGGCAATGAGCAGTTCTTC.

This chain uses TRBV6-1 with TRBJ2-1; D possibly corresponds to TRBD1 (5 bases). The CDR3 is 10 residues long. In germline, CDR1 is MNHNS, CDR2 SASEGT. V lost 5 bases and J 15 bases, leaving 11 bases between the germline ends. CDR3 residues: CASSQGARFF. The DNA of the CDR3 is TGTGCCAGCAGTCAGGGCGCCCGGTTCTTC.

At least ten counts were recorded for this clonotype. The chain recombines TRBV12-3 or TRBV12-4 with TRBJ1-1, with 11 bases identical to TRBD1. CDR3 length equals 15 residues. V was clipped by 6 bases and J by 5 bases; unmatched bases: 8. The CDR3 spells CASSRSGTGGTEAFF. The CDR3 DNA follows: TGTGCCAGCAGCCGCTCCGGGACAGGGGGAACTGAAGCTTTCTTT.

V gene TRBV11-3 combines with J gene TRBJ2-1; D might be TRBD2 (6 bases). Between the trimmed V and J ends, which lost 5 bases and 6 bases, there was a span of 17 bases. Germline V gives CDR1 SGHNT, CDR2 YENEEA. CDR3 size: 15 residues. The CDR3 reads CASSILPGGVNEQFF. The CDR3 region has the DNA TGTGCCAGCAGCATACTACCAGGCGGGGTCAATGAGCAGTTCTTC.

This clonotype was recorded a few times. The chain has TRBV7-2 and TRBJ2-7; D is undetermined. Trimming stripped 0 bases from V and 6 bases from J, with 12 bases between. The CDR3 has 14 amino acids. The germline V gene has CDR1 SGHTA and CDR2 FQGNSA. This chain's CDR3 is CASSLAALPLEQYF. CDR3 nucleotide sequence: TGTGCCAGCAGCTTAGCGGCCCTCCCCCTCGAGCAGTACTTC.

This clonotype was counted many times. The rearrangement uses TRBV15 and TRBJ2-2, with a weak D call TRBD1 (6 bases). This CDR3 is 15 amino acids long. From germline, CDR1 is LNHNV and CDR2 YYDKDF (reference sequence). V was cut by 6 bases and J by 0 bases, with 11 bases left in between. CDR3 amino acids: CATRPGTTNTGELFF. The CDR3 DNA is TGTGCCACCAGGCCCGGGACAACGAACACCGGGGAGCTGTTTTTT.

Here the CDR3 reads CASSLSSLATGELFF. DNA for the CDR3: TGTGCCAGCAGCTTAAGCTCACTAGCGACCGGGGAGCTGTTTTTT. The chain employs TRBV7-9 and TRBJ2-2, with 7 bases lining up with TRBD2. Germline CDR1 and CDR2: SEHNR and FQNEAQ (reference sequence). The CDR3 contains 15 residues. The J segment lost 5 bases and the V segment lost 2 bases, leaving 5 bases of the junction unmatched.

The chain employs TRBV10-3 and TRBJ2-1; 10 nucleotides line up with TRBD1. The V segment lost 9 bases and the J segment 3 bases; nucleotides outside the gene matches: 2. Germline-derived CDR1 and CDR2 are ENHRY and SYGVKD. CDR3 length: 13 amino acids. CDR3 in amino acids: CAIGTGDYNEQFF. The DNA of the CDR3 is TGTGCCATTGGGACAGGGGACTACAATGAGCAGTTCTTC.

This clonotype was observed a handful of times. The chain has TRBV6-1 and TRBJ2-7; D unclear. The CDR3 runs 14 residues. Trimming shortened V by 7 bases and J by 0 bases, and 13 bases separated the two germline ends. Germline-derived CDR1 and CDR2 are MNHNS and SASEGT. The CDR3 spells CASTPAVYSYEQYF. The CDR3 DNA sequence: TGTGCCAGCACGCCGGCCGTCTACTCCTACGAGCAGTACTTC.

The V gene is TRBV6-1, the J gene TRBJ2-1, with 8 bases matching TRBD2. After removal of 6 bases from V and 6 bases from J, the junction contained 10 bases not matched to a gene. Germline lookup yields CDR1 MNHNS and CDR2 SASEGT. This CDR3 region has 15 residues. DNA of the CDR3: TGTGCCAGCAGCCTCGGGGGGGAGTCTCTCAATGAGCAGTTCTTC. Protein product: CASSLGGESLNEQFF.

The chain recombines TRBV28 with TRBJ2-1; TRBD2 aligns across 12 bases. The germline gives CDR1 MDHEN, CDR2 SYDVKM. CDR3 length: 16 amino acids. Germline trimming cut 4 bases from V and 7 bases from J; bases unmatched to any gene: 8. In DNA, the CDR3 is TGTGCCAGCAGTTCGGCTAGCGGGAGGGTAAGGAATGAGCAGTTCTTC. Translation: CASSSASGRVRNEQFF.

The chain uses TRBV6-1 and TRBJ2-5, with 8 bases identical to TRBD1. Trimming removed 0 bases from V and 6 bases from J; junction bases left unmatched: 6. Germline V gives CDR1 MNHNS, CDR2 SASEGT. CDR3 length: 15 residues. The CDR3 loop is CASSEASGGVKTQYF. DNA for the CDR3: TGTGCCAGCAGTGAAGCATCAGGGGGCGTAAAGACCCAGTACTTC.